The text below deals with one T cell receptor beta chain. Antigen specificity is unknown. The whole isolated RNA underwent reverse transcription, so sequencing captured expressed TCRB transcripts. Only in-frame clones appear in the TCRdb table, and some are missing; sequencing was by immunoSEQ multiplex PCR. The sample lists about 740,000 clones, roughly an eighth seen once, with about 0.02% in the top ten. This CDR3 has 13 amino acids. Germline loops: CDR1 MNHEY, CDR2 SMNVEV (reference sequence). V lost 3 bases, J lost 3 bases, and 9 bases lay in between. This sample stems from a study of beta chain features in type 1 diabetes. Study results and limitations: A potential PCR bias toward shorter templates would be equal in patient and control samples. Any HLA type influence on TCRB rearrangement was left unresolved here. TCRB CDR3s were moderately but significantly shorter in Type 1 diabetes patients in all four CD4+ subsets.

Sorting based on CD45RO/CCR7/CD25/CD127/CD95/CD27 separated CD4+ naive, central memory, regulatory and stem cell-like memory cells. This chain joins TRBV27 and TRBJ2-7; no firm D call. The TCR comes from a man younger than 35 with type 1 diabetes. The sample consisted of naive CD4+ T cells from blood. Here the CDR3 DNA reads TGTGCCAGCAGTTTTAGTCCGGGCTACGAGCAGTACTTC. Translation gives CASSFSPGYEQYF.